The T cell receptor beta chain described here comes from a study of cytomegalovirus exposure and HLA in healthy donors. Overall study results and limits: The records held CMV serostatus as the only immune exposure information. Published work reported that the classifier diagnosed cytomegalovirus status with high specificity and sensitivity.

From germline, CDR1 is SNHLY and CDR2 FYNNEI. J gave up 0 bases and V 6 bases, and 8 bases lay outside the gene matches. The CDR3 is 16 residues long. 13 Jbeta primers and 60 Vbeta primers were used for the PCR. The method was immunoSEQ multiplex PCR; TCRdb's version includes in-frame clones alone and lacks a portion of them. The data contain about 120,000 clones, less than 80% of them singletons. Details on this clone: The antigen remains undetermined.

This clonotype was sampled from a middle-aged man in good health and CMV-seropositive. The source material was PBMCs. This chain uses TRBV2 with TRBJ1-2; 9 nucleotides match TRBD1. Here the CDR3 DNA reads TGTGCCAGCAGATTTCCGGGACAGGGCGCTAACTATGGCTACACCTTC. This gives the protein CASRFPGQGANYGYTF.